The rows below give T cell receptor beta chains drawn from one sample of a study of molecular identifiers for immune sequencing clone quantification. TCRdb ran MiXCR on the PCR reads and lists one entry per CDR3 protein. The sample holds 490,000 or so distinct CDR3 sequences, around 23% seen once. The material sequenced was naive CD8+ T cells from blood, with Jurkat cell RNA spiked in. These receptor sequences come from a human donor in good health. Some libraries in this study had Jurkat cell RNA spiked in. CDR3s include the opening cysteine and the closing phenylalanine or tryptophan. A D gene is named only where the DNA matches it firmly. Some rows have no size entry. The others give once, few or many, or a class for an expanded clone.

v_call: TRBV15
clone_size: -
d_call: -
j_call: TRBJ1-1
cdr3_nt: TGTGCCACCAGCAGAGACCTGGAGTACACTGAAGCTTTCTTT
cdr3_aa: CATSRDLEYTEAFF

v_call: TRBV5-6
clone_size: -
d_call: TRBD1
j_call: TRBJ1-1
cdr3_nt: TGTGCCAGCAGCTGGGGGGCCACAGGGGGCACTGAAGCTTTCTTT
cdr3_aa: CASSWGATGGTEAFF

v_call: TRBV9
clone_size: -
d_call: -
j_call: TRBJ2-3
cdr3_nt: TGTGCCAGCAGTTCCGCTCCAGATACGCAGTATTTT
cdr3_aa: CASSSAPDTQYF

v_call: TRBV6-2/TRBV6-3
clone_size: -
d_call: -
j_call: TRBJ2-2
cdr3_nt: TGTGCCAGCAGTTACTCGTTGGAAGGGCTCACCGGGGAGCTGTTTTTT
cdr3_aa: CASSYSLEGLTGELFF

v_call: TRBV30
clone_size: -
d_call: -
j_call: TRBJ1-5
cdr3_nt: TGTGCCTGGAGTGAAGGGGCGAGCAATCGGCCCCAGCATTTT
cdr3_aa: CAWSEGASNRPQHF

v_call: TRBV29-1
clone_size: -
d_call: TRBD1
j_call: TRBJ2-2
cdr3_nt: TGCAGCGTTGAGCCAGGGGGCAGGACCGGGGAGCTGTTTTTT
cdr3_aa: CSVEPGGRTGELFF

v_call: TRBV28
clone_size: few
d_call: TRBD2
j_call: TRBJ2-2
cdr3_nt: TGTGCCAGCCTAGCGGGAGGGAGAACCGGGGAGCTGTTTTTT
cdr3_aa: CASLAGGRTGELFF

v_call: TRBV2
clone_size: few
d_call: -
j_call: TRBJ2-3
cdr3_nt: TGTGCCAGCAGTGGAGGGGAGCGTACGCAGTATTTT
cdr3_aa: CASSGGERTQYF

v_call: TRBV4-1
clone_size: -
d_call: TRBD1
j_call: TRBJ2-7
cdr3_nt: TGCGCCAGCAGCCAAGATTTAGGGACAGACCTCTACGAGCAGTACTTC
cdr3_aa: CASSQDLGTDLYEQYF

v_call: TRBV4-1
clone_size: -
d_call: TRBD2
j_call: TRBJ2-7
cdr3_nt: TGCGCCAGCAGCCAACGACTAGCGGGGCCCTACGAGCAGTACTTC
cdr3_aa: CASSQRLAGPYEQYF

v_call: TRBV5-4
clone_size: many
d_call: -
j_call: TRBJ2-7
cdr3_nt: TGTGCCAGCAGTTTCGGTCCTTCCGAGCAGTACTTC
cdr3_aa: CASSFGPSEQYF

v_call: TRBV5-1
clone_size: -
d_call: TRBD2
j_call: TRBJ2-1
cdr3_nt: TGCGCCAGCAGCACTAGCGGGGGGCCTCCCAATGAGCAGTTCTTC
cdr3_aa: CASSTSGGPPNEQFF

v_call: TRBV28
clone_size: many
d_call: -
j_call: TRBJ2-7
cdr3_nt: TGTGCCAGCAGATTTAGGACGGGTGCCTACGAGCAGTACTTC
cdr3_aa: CASRFRTGAYEQYF

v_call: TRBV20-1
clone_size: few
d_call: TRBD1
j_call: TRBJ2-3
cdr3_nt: TGCAGTGCTAGAGATGCATGGTCGGGACAGGTACTCACAGATACGCAGTATTTT
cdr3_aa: CSARDAWSGQVLTDTQYF

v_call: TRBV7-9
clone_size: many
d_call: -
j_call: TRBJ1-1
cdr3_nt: TGTGCCAGCAGCTTAGCACAGGGACTGGACACTGAAGCTTTCTTT
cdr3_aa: CASSLAQGLDTEAFF

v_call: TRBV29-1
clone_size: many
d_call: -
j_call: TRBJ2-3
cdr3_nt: TGCAGCGTTGAGGAGAGGGGGGGAAGTCCAGATACGCAGTATTTT
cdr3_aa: CSVEERGGSPDTQYF

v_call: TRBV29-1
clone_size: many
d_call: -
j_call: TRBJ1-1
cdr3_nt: TGCAGCGTTGAAGAGGGGGGCAACATGAACACTGAAGCTTTCTTT
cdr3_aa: CSVEEGGNMNTEAFF

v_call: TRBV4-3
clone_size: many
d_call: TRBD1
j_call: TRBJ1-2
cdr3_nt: TGCGCCAGCAGCCCCGGAACAGGGGACTATGGCTACACCTTC
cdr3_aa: CASSPGTGDYGYTF

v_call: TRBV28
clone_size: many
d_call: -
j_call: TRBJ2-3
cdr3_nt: TGTGCCAGCCTTTTCAGACAGGGAGGTGTCCCAGATACGCAGTATTTT
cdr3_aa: CASLFRQGGVPDTQYF

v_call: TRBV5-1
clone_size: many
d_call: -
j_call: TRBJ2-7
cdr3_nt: TGCGCCAGCAGCCCCGGGGCCCACGAGCAGTACTTC
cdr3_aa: CASSPGAHEQYF

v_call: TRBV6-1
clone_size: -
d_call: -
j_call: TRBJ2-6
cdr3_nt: TGTGCCAGCAGTGAGGCACTTGGGGCCAACGTCCTGACTTTC
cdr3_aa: CASSEALGANVLTF

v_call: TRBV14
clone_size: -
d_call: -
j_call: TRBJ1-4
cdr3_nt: TGTGCCAGCAGCCAAGAACTTTCTTCGGGGAGACTGTTTTTT
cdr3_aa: CASSQELSSGRLFF

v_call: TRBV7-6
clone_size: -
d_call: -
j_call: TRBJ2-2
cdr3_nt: TGTGCCAGCAGCATCCCGGGTTCTCTGGGGGAGGTGTTTTTT
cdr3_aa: CASSIPGSLGEVFF

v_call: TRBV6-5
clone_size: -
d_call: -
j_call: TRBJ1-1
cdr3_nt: TGTGCCAGCAGCCCCAGCGGGCGGGATAGAGCTTTCTTT
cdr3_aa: CASSPSGRDRAFF

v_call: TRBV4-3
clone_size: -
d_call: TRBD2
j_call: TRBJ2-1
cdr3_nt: TGCGCCAGCAGCCAAGGACTAGCGGGAGGTTATGAGCAGTTCTTC
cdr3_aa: CASSQGLAGGYEQFF

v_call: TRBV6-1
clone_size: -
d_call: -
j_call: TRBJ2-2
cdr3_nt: TGCGCCAGCAGTGAAGTTCCGGGGCTTACTCTAGGCACCGGGGAGCTGTTTTTT
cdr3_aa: CASSEVPGLTLGTGELFF

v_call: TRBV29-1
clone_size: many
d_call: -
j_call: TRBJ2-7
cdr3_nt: TGCAGCGGAGGGGACTCGTCCTACGAGCAGTACTTC
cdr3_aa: CSGGDSSYEQYF

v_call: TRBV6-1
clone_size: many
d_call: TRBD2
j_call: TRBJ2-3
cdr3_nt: TGTGCCAGCAGGGAAGCGGGATTTGGCACAGATACGCAGTATTTT
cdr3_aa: CASREAGFGTDTQYF